The source of this TCR beta chain is a study of CD8 T cells in Susac syndrome (dated by TCRdb to between 2018 and 2020). With regard to the full study: Repertoire sequencing was used to test whether CD8+ T cell activation and differentiation in Susac syndrome was antigen driven. CD8+ T cell repertoire clonality was compared between approximately 12 healthy donors, approximately 14 Susac syndrome patients and approximately 16 multiple sclerosis patients. Broader findings and caveats from the paper: The number of individuals in the TCR sequencing and HLA analysis was recognized as being relatively small.

RNA was extracted using the RNeasy kit, and about 0.45 to 1 ug of the RNA was reverse transcribed with random hexamers. The immunoSEQ multiplex PCR assay, covering 54 Vbeta and 13 Jbeta segments, was used to amplify TCR beta CDR3 regions. To correct PCR amplification bias, a synthetic template baseline was used for both primer optimization and computational correction. From the authors' description of their analysis: Reads were annotated to V, D and J genes according to IMGT and were analyzed with immunoSEQ Analyzer, with only productive sequences retained. To calculate clonality, Shannon entropy was normalized by log2 of the number of productive unique sequences and then subtracted from one. Public and private clones were assessed among the 100 most prevalent clones of each patient and control. Susac-specific clones were defined as absent from healthy and MS cohorts, 1052 published viral clones and other ImmuneACCESS disease sequences. The public reads were reanalyzed by TCRdb: fastp trimming at Q25, MiXCR alignment, in-frame beta chains only. Records with the same CDR3 protein are collapsed into one entry carrying the most frequent genes and DNA. The V and J calls here are based on TCRdb, not the publication. The sample profile shows about 47,000 distinct CDR3 sequences; almost 95% of them were found once. The ten largest make up 0.35% to 0.5% of the sample.

V gives up 1 base and J gives up 2 bases, and the segment between their germline ends measures 5 bases. For CDR1 and CDR2, the germline V gene lists SGHTA and FQGNSA. There are 13 amino acids in the CDR3, from cysteine to phenylalanine inclusive. The DNA shown is the 39-base CDR3, in frame from base 1. Peripheral blood CD8+ and CD4+ T cells from healthy donors, Susac syndrome patients and multiple sclerosis patients were profiled using high-throughput TCR beta sequencing. Healthy donors were included as age- and sex-matched controls. CD8+ TEMRA cells were enriched by FACS, while bulk CD8+ and CD4+ T cells were purified by magnetic negative isolation. Blood was collected in EDTA tubes and processed within 24 hours, with PBMCs isolated through density gradient centrifugation. PBMCs intended for TCR sequencing were cryopreserved in liquid nitrogen and were subsequently thawed in a 37 degrees C water bath. The sorted or isolated CD4+, CD8+ and CD8+ TEMRA cells reached a purity of at least 90%.

Note on this clonotype: Its binding antigen is unknown. Nothing much larger sits one base from this clone, and base qualities are not available.

Material for sequencing was CD8+ T cells from PBMCs. The sequence was collected from a human donor in good health. The chain is encoded by TRBV7-2 joined to TRBJ1-2; no D gene can be assigned with confidence. The CDR3 is CASSLVENYGYTF. The bases read TGTGCCAGCAGCTTAGTTGAAAACTATGGCTACACCTTC.